These T cell receptor beta chains were read from a single sample in a study of T-cell reconstitution after alpha-beta-depleted transplantation in children. TCRdb re-called the PCR reads with MiXCR, one entry per CDR3 protein. The sample has 170,000 or so distinct CDR3 sequences, around 6.8% seen once. Sequenced material: PBMCs from the stem cell graft donor, taken from the stem cell graft. The receptors originated from a human donor who donated a stem cell graft to a child with Wiskott-Aldrich syndrome. The CDR3 runs from the conserved cysteine through the conserved F or W. The order of the fields is V gene, CDR3 length, J gene, D gene, clone size, CDR3 protein, CDR3 DNA. The D gene is left open where the match is weak. Only part of the rows carry a size: once, few, many, or a class if the clone is expanded.

>TRBV29-1|14|TRBJ2-1|TRBD1|many
CSVWTGSSYNEQFF
TGCAGCGTTTGGACAGGGAGCTCCTACAATGAGCAGTTCTTC
>TRBV6-5|16|TRBJ1-6|NA|many
CASSYSGGGWGSPLHF
TGTGCCAGCAGTTACTCCGGGGGAGGCTGGGGTTCACCCCTCCACTTT
>TRBV24-1|14|TRBJ2-7|TRBD1|NA
CATSDAGQGWEQYF
TGTGCCACCAGTGATGCCGGACAGGGATGGGAGCAGTACTTC
>TRBV7-9|16|TRBJ1-2|TRBD1|few
CASSPEPGQTRGGYTF
TGTGCCAGCAGCCCAGAACCGGGACAGACAAGGGGAGGCTACACCTTC
>TRBV5-1|11|TRBJ2-7|NA|many
CASGEGYEQYF
TGCGCCAGCGGGGAAGGCTACGAGCAGTACTTC
>TRBV24-1|15|TRBJ1-5|NA|many
CATSEHSRADQPQHF
TGTGCCACCAGTGAACATTCCAGGGCGGATCAGCCCCAGCATTTT
>TRBV7-9|15|TRBJ2-7|TRBD1|NA
CASSFPGQGVYEQYF
TGTGCCAGCAGCTTTCCGGGACAGGGGGTTTACGAGCAGTACTTC
>TRBV20-1|14|TRBJ1-3|TRBD1|many
CSAQQQGAGNTIYF
TGCAGTGCTCAACAACAGGGGGCTGGAAACACCATATATTTT
>TRBV29-1|13|TRBJ2-7|NA|many
CSVKGLMSYEQYF
TGCAGCGTTAAGGGGTTGATGAGTTACGAGCAGTACTTC
>TRBV28|10|TRBJ1-5|NA|many
CASNNQPQHF
TGTGCCAGCAATAATCAGCCCCAGCATTTT
>TRBV2|15|TRBJ2-1|TRBD1|many
CASRGTGRSYNEQFF
TGTGCCAGCAGAGGGACAGGACGTTCCTACAATGAGCAGTTCTTC
>TRBV7-2|13|TRBJ1-1|NA|many
CASRTNAYTEAFF
TGTGCCAGCAGAACAAATGCGTACACTGAAGCTTTCTTT
>TRBV20-1|14|TRBJ1-2|NA|few
CSARQRPGAHGYTF
TGCAGTGCTAGACAGCGCCCAGGGGCCCATGGCTACACCTTC
>TRBV29-1|11|TRBJ2-1|NA|many
CSVEGYNEQFF
TGCAGCGTTGAAGGGTACAATGAGCAGTTCTTC
>TRBV5-1|16|TRBJ1-2|NA|NA
CASSWEATGPRYGYTF
TGCGCCAGCAGCTGGGAAGCAACAGGGCCTCGCTATGGCTACACCTTC
>TRBV24-1|16|TRBJ2-2|NA|many
CATSDLRQSNTGELFF
TGTGCCACCAGTGATTTAAGGCAGTCGAACACCGGGGAGCTGTTTTTT
>TRBV7-6|16|TRBJ2-2|TRBD2|many
CASSLASGGATGELFF
TGTGCCAGCAGCCTAGCTAGCGGGGGAGCCACCGGGGAGCTGTTTTTT
>TRBV12-3/TRBV12-4|15|TRBJ2-7|NA|many
CASSTDWFSSYEQYF
TGTGCCAGCAGTACAGACTGGTTTAGTTCCTACGAGCAGTACTTC
>TRBV5-8|17|TRBJ2-5|TRBD1|many
CASSSGQGAVRGETQYF
TGTGCCAGCAGCTCGGGACAGGGGGCTGTTCGGGGAGAGACCCAGTACTTC
>TRBV12-3/TRBV12-4|13|TRBJ2-3|NA|NA
CASSLMGMDTQYF
TGTGCCAGCAGTTTAATGGGTATGGATACGCAGTATTTT
>TRBV5-1|17|TRBJ1-3|TRBD1|few
CASSTGQAWSSGNTIYF
TGCGCCAGCAGCACCGGACAGGCCTGGAGCTCTGGAAACACCATATATTTT
>TRBV12-3/TRBV12-4|13|TRBJ2-7|NA|many
CASSLVTTYEQYF
TGTGCCAGCAGTTTAGTGACAACCTACGAGCAGTACTTC
>TRBV20-1|15|TRBJ1-6|TRBD1|many
CSARAPTGGGSPLHF
TGCAGTGCTAGAGCCCCTACAGGGGGAGGTTCACCCCTCCACTTT
>TRBV5-1|17|TRBJ2-7|TRBD1|NA
CASSIGTGMAGSRMQYF
TGCGCCAGCAGCATCGGGACAGGGATGGCCGGCTCACGAATGCAGTACTTC
>TRBV15|17|TRBJ2-7|NA|few
CATSRSRIGTDSYEQYF
TGTGCCACCAGCAGGTCGAGGATTGGCACGGACTCCTACGAGCAGTACTTC
>TRBV30|17|TRBJ2-6|NA|NA
CAWSGRVWADGANVLTF
TGTGCCTGGAGTGGACGGGTATGGGCGGATGGGGCCAACGTCCTGACTTTC
>TRBV11-2|13|TRBJ1-1|NA|many
CASNRQKYTEAFF
TGTGCCAGCAACCGACAGAAATACACTGAAGCTTTCTTT
>TRBV3-1|14|TRBJ2-2|TRBD1|NA
CASSGTGGAGELFF
TGTGCCAGCAGCGGGACAGGAGGGGCCGGGGAGCTGTTTTTT
>TRBV7-8|14|TRBJ2-3|NA|many
CASSPMESTDTQYF
TGTGCCAGCAGCCCGATGGAGAGCACAGATACGCAGTATTTT
>TRBV29-1|14|TRBJ2-5|TRBD2|many
CSATLGLAGETQYF
TGCAGCGCTACTTTGGGACTAGCTGGCGAGACCCAGTACTTC
>TRBV20-1|21|TRBJ2-1|TRBD2|many
CSAPESGGGLAGGPIFPEQFF
TGCAGTGCGCCGGAGTCGGGCGGGGGACTAGCGGGGGGGCCTATTTTCCCTGAGCAGTTCTTC
>TRBV12-3/TRBV12-4|17|TRBJ2-7|TRBD2|many
CASSLTGQRGSSYEQYF
TGTGCCAGCAGTTTAACGGGGCAGCGGGGAAGCTCCTACGAGCAGTACTTC
>TRBV4-1|12|TRBJ1-2|NA|many
CASSQDLEGYTF
TGCGCCAGCAGCCAAGACCTCGAGGGCTACACCTTC
>TRBV6-2/TRBV6-3|20|TRBJ2-1|TRBD2|many
CASSYFGTSGGASLYHEQFF
TGTGCCAGCAGTTACTTCGGGACTAGCGGGGGGGCCTCGTTATACCATGAGCAGTTCTTC
>TRBV12-3/TRBV12-4|15|TRBJ2-3|NA|many
CASSNHRVLTDTQYF
TGTGCCAGCAGTAACCACAGGGTTTTGACAGATACGCAGTATTTT
>TRBV20-1|14|TRBJ2-7|TRBD2|many
CSVPTSGSSYEQYF
TGCAGTGTCCCGACTAGCGGGAGCTCCTACGAGCAGTACTTC
>TRBV30|15|TRBJ1-2|TRBD1|few
CAWSISPGQGYGYTF
TGTGCCTGGAGCATTTCTCCGGGACAGGGCTATGGCTACACCTTC
>TRBV7-6|17|TRBJ2-7|TRBD1|many
CASSLTPGQGLNHEQYF
TGTGCCAGCAGCTTAACACCGGGACAGGGTCTAAACCACGAGCAGTACTTC
>TRBV7-2|14|TRBJ1-5|NA|many
CASSAGRVNQPQHF
TGTGCCAGCAGCGCCGGGCGGGTCAATCAGCCCCAGCATTTT
>TRBV2|17|TRBJ2-6|NA|NA
CASREWQDNSGANVLTF
TGTGCCAGCAGAGAGTGGCAGGACAACTCTGGGGCCAACGTCCTGACTTTC
>TRBV12-3/TRBV12-4|14|TRBJ1-1|NA|many
CASSLQGLYTEAFF
TGTGCCAGCAGTTTACAGGGATTATACACTGAAGCTTTCTTT
>TRBV7-9|16|TRBJ2-5|TRBD2|few
CASSPLAGGVNETQYF
TGTGCCAGCAGCCCCCTAGCGGGAGGGGTTAACGAGACCCAGTACTTC